The 31 T cell receptor beta chains in this list originate from one sample, sequenced in a study of T cell repertoires in cytomegalovirus infection. TCRdb fed the reads into MiXCR, producing one record per CDR3 protein. The sample shows roughly 720,000 distinct CDR3 sequences, approximately 40% of them seen only once. Input material: PBMCs. The receptors originated from a human donor in good health (CMV status not recorded). Some clones in this sample may be carry-over from other donors' samples.

This clonotype was detected only a few times. V usage is TRBV30 and J usage is TRBJ2-2; 10 positions match TRBD1. The CDR3 consists of 18 residues. Germline assignment: CDR1 GTSNPN and CDR2 SVGIG (reference sequence). J lost 0 bases, V lost 6 bases, and 13 bases had no gene match. DNA of the CDR3: TGTGCCTGCCGGGACAGGGGAGTCCTTAACCCGAACACCGGGGAGCTGTTTTTT. Its protein product is CACRDRGVLNPNTGELFF.

The rearrangement joins TRBV6-1 to TRBJ2-7; TRBD2 is a possible D gene (5 bases). Germline CDR1 reads MNHNS; CDR2 reads SASEGT. V lost 2 bases and J 3 bases, leaving 11 bases between the germline ends. The length of the CDR3 is 14 residues. This CDR3 reads CASSESGLNYEQYF. The CDR3 DNA is TGTGCCAGCAGTGAATCCGGACTTAACTACGAGCAGTACTTC.

The genes are TRBV19 and TRBJ2-3; 8 bases are a match to TRBD1. The ends lost 3 bases at V and 4 bases at J; junction bases unmatched: 12. The germline V gene encodes CDR1 LNHDA and CDR2 SQIVND (reference sequence). The CDR3 runs 17 residues. CDR3: CASSIAPGQVGADTQYF. In DNA form, the CDR3 reads TGTGCCAGTAGTATCGCCCCGGGACAGGTCGGAGCAGATACGCAGTATTTT.

This chain joins TRBV7-9 and TRBJ1-5, with D tentatively TRBD1 (5 bases). Germline CDR1 reads SEHNR; CDR2 reads FQNEAQ (reference sequence). V lost 2 bases and J lost 7, with 18 bases in between. The CDR3 length is 16 residues. The CDR3: CASSLSGRGPIQPQHF. CDR3 nucleotide sequence: TGTGCCAGCAGCTTAAGTGGTAGGGGCCCGATCCAGCCCCAGCATTTT. Together with reference TRBV7-9 and TRBJ1-5, the CDR3 gives the full variable domain: DTGVSQNPRHKITKRGQNVTFRCDPISEHNRLYWYRQTLGQGPEFLTYFQNEAQLEKSRLLSDRFSAERPKGSFSTLEIQRTEQGDSAMYLCASSLSGRGPIQPQHFGDGTRLSIL.

This clonotype was recorded a few times. V gene TRBV7-6 combines with J gene TRBJ2-6; D may be TRBD1 or TRBD2 (5 bases each). From germline, CDR1 is SGHVS and CDR2 FNYEAQ. Trimming took off 2 bases at V and 0 bases at J, with 11 bases between the two ends. This CDR3 is built from 17 residues. CDR3 sequence reads: CASSLRGPISGANVLTF. CDR3 nucleotides: TGTGCCAGCAGCTTAAGGGGACCGATCTCTGGGGCCAACGTCCTGACTTTC. The full variable domain, with the rest looked up from reference TRBV7-6 and TRBJ2-6, is GAGVSQSPRYKVTKRGQDVALRCDPISGHVSLYWYRQALGQGPEFLTYFNYEAQQDKSGLPNDRFSAERPEGSISTLTIQRTEQRDSAMYRCASSLRGPISGANVLTFGAGSRLTVL.

Comment on this clonotype: At one of its ends the junction is not consistent with the germline gene, which may arise from a read error. The gene calls are TRBV5-1 and TRBJ1-1; TRBD1 matches at 10 bases. CDR1 SGHRS and CDR2 YFSETQ come from the germline V gene. The CDR3 sequence is 14 residues long. CDR3 bases: TGCGCCAGCAGCTTCTACCGGACAGGGGGTGAAGCTTTATTT. Translating gives CASSFYRTGGEALF.

The chain is built from TRBV27 and TRBJ2-1, with TRBD1 identical over 8 bases. The CDR3 has 12 amino acids. Unmatched junction bases numbered 6, after V lost 5 bases and J lost 12 bases. Germline V lookup: CDR1 MNHEY, CDR2 SMNVEV (reference sequence). The CDR3 DNA is TGTGCCAGCAGTCGCCCACAGGGGGGGCAGTTCTTC. Encoded protein: CASSRPQGGQFF.

This sequence joins TRBV6-6 and TRBJ2-3; 11 nucleotides match TRBD2. V lost 6 bases to trimming and J lost 2 bases; unmatched junction nucleotides: 13. This CDR3 region has 18 residues. Per the germline V gene, CDR1 is MNHNY and CDR2 is SVGAGI (reference sequence). The CDR3 region is CASSSGRPGLAATDTQYF. In DNA, the CDR3 is TGTGCCAGCAGCTCGGGAAGACCGGGACTAGCGGCCACAGATACGCAGTATTTT.

The rearrangement uses TRBV19 and TRBJ2-2; 7 nucleotides align to TRBD1. The CDR3 loop spans 16 amino acids. In germline, CDR1 is LNHDA, CDR2 SQIVND (reference sequence). The trim removed 3 bases at V and 5 bases at J, leaving 9 bases unmatched. CDR3 in DNA: TGTGCCAGTAGTATCGGTCCGGGACAGAGTACCGGGGAGCTGTTTTTT. It encodes CASSIGPGQSTGELFF.

This chain uses TRBV7-2 with TRBJ2-3; 10 bases are shared with TRBD2. CDR1 is SGHTA, CDR2 FQGNSA, per germline. The CDR3 is made up of 15 amino acids. With 8 bases clipped from V and 3 bases from J, the junction kept 8 bases outside the gene matches. The CDR3 here is CASSNLAGATDTQYF. The DNA for the CDR3 is TGTGCCAGCTCTAACCTAGCGGGAGCGACAGATACGCAGTATTTT.

The chain recombines TRBV12-3 or TRBV12-4 with TRBJ1-2, with TRBD1 matching 9 bases. The CDR3 loop spans 18 amino acids. V shed 5 bases and J 2 bases; nucleotides not matched to a gene: 15. CDR3 loop: CASSTTGTGPGANYGYTF. Here the CDR3 DNA reads TGTGCCAGCAGTACTACCGGGACAGGGCCCGGAGCGAACTATGGCTACACCTTC.

The chain has TRBV27 and TRBJ2-1; possible D gene TRBD2, 6 bases. V shed 2 bases and J shed 4 bases, with 18 bases lying between them. This CDR3 region has 17 residues. Germline V CDR1 and CDR2: MNHEY, SMNVEV (reference sequence). The CDR3 loop is CASSLRVRTGTYNEQFF. Written as DNA, the CDR3 is TGTGCCAGCAGTTTAAGGGTTCGGACCGGGACTTACAATGAGCAGTTCTTC.

The chain links TRBV12-3 or TRBV12-4 to TRBJ2-7; the match to TRBD2 covers 8 bases. CDR3 size: 15 residues. The ends lost 10 bases at V and 2 bases at J; junction bases unmatched: 13. The CDR3 sequence: CATSAGRGAAYEQYF. CDR3 sequence (DNA): TGTGCCACCTCCGCTGGGCGGGGGGCCGCCTACGAGCAGTACTTC.

This clonotype was counted at least ten times. V usage is TRBV7-8 and J usage is TRBJ1-6; D remains ambiguous. V was shortened by 1 base and J by 7 bases, with 5 bases between the two germline ends. CDR3 length: 13 residues. CDR1 SGHVS and CDR2 FQNEAQ come from the germline V gene. CDR3 region: CASSLDRNSPLHF. Written as DNA, the CDR3 is TGTGCCAGCAGCTTAGATCGAAATTCACCCCTCCACTTT. Complete variable domain (other parts from reference TRBV7-8 and TRBJ1-6): GAGVSQSPRYKVAKRGQDVALRCDPISGHVSLFWYQQALGQGPEFLTYFQNEAQLDKSGLPSDRFFAERPEGSVSTLKIQRTQQEDSAVYLCASSLDRNSPLHFGNGTRLTVT.

The chain employs TRBV7-6 and TRBJ2-7; D possibly corresponds to TRBD1 (6 bases). This CDR3 has 15 amino acids. Germline CDR1 and CDR2: SGHVS and FNYEAQ. V lost 2 bases and J lost 5, with 16 bases in between. The DNA of the CDR3 is TGTGCCAGCAGCTTAAGCCAGGGGACCCACCACGAGCAGTACTTC. Translation gives CASSLSQGTHHEQYF.

This chain links TRBV6-1 with TRBJ2-7, with no clear D. This CDR3 has 14 residues. Between the trimmed V and J ends, which lost 6 bases and 2 bases, there was a span of 14 bases. Germline V gene sequence: CDR1 MNHNS, CDR2 SASEGT. The CDR3 nucleotides are TGTGCCAGCAGAACGCCTAGGGCACCCTACGAGCAGTACTTC. Translating it yields CASRTPRAPYEQYF.

This clonotype was found once. The chain recombines TRBV20-1 with TRBJ2-5; tentatively, D is TRBD1 (6 bases). V lost 1 base and J 5 bases, leaving 14 bases between the germline ends. The CDR3 runs to 14 residues. The germline CDR1 and CDR2 sequences are DFQATT and SNEGSKA (reference sequence). CDR3 coding DNA: TGCAGTGCTAGAGGGGAAGGGGGACCGGAGACCCAGTACTTC. Protein: CSARGEGGPETQYF.

This clonotype was counted between two and nine times. Mismatch with germline at one junction end may stem from a read error. The CDR3 is CASSRQYPNTGELFF. The DNA of the CDR3 is TGTGCTAGCAGCCGACAGTACCCGAACACCGGGGAGCTGTTTTTT. The chain recombines TRBV7-7 with TRBJ2-2, with D possibly being TRBD1 (5 bases). The CDR3 covers 15 residues. From germline, CDR1 is SSHAT and CDR2 FNYEAQ (reference sequence). Based on the CDR3 plus reference TRBV7-7 and TRBJ2-2, the full variable domain is GAGVSQSPRYKVTKRGQDVTLRCDPISSHATLYWYQQALGQGPEFLTYFNYEAQPDKSGLPSDRFSAERPEGSISTLTIQRTEQRDSAMYRCASSRQYPNTGELFFGEGSRLTVL.

The chain joins TRBV5-6 to TRBJ1-1; 9 nucleotides match TRBD1. The J segment lost 4 bases and the V segment lost 3 bases, leaving 7 bases of the junction unmatched. The CDR3 loop spans 15 amino acids. CDR1 and CDR2 (germline): SGHDT, YYEEEE. The CDR3 region has the DNA TGTGCCAGCAGCTCGAGGGGACAGGGCGGCACTGAAGCTTTCTTT. It yields the protein CASSSRGQGGTEAFF. Variable domain in full (rest from reference TRBV5-6 and TRBJ1-1): DAGVTQSPTHLIKTRGQQVTLRCSPKSGHDTVSWYQQALGQGPQFIFQYYEEEERQRGNFPDRFSGHQFPNYSSELNVNALLLGDSALYLCASSSRGQGGTEAFFGQGTRLTVV.

This clonotype has just a few counts. V usage is TRBV12-3 or TRBV12-4 and J usage is TRBJ2-2; no clear D gene. Trimming cost V 3 bases and J 6 bases, with 11 bases left between them. The CDR3 has 14 amino acids. Here the CDR3 reads CASSLSVFAGELFF. CDR3 coding DNA: TGTGCCAGCAGTTTGAGCGTTTTCGCCGGGGAGCTGTTTTTT.

The chain couples TRBV6-1 to TRBJ2-6; D is ambiguous. V gave up 6 bases and J gave up 2 bases, with 5 bases separating them. The CDR3 runs to 13 residues. CDR1 MNHNS and CDR2 SASEGT come from the germline V gene. CDR3 amino acids: CASRTAGANVLTF. CDR3 DNA: TGTGCCAGCAGGACTGCTGGGGCCAACGTCCTGACTTTC.

The J gene is TRBJ1-4, the V gene TRBV6-1; TRBD1 aligns across 9 bases. The germline CDR1 and CDR2 sequences are MNHNS and SASEGT. V was pared by 5 bases and J by 5 bases, with 6 bases of the junction left unmatched. CDR3 length equals 15 residues. The CDR3 DNA is TGTGCCAGCAGTAAGGGGACAGGGAAAAATGAAAAACTGTTTTTT. The encoded protein is CASSKGTGKNEKLFF.

This clonotype turned up a few times. The V and J genes are TRBV7-3 and TRBJ2-3; D possibly corresponds to TRBD1 (6 bases). Germline V gives CDR1 SGHTA, CDR2 FQGTGA. The CDR3 contains 16 residues. Trimming left V 5 bases short and J 0 bases short, with 15 bases between. The CDR3: CASSLSGQFSTDTQYF. The CDR3 DNA follows: TGTGCCAGCAGCCTCTCCGGACAGTTTAGCACAGATACGCAGTATTTT.

This chain links TRBV7-2 with TRBJ1-4; possibly TRBD1 for D (5 bases). Trimming took off 5 bases at V and 3 bases at J, with 16 bases between the two ends. The CDR3 runs 16 residues. Germline V CDR1 and CDR2: SGHTA, FQGNSA. The CDR3 reads CASSLGTIYPNEKLFF. CDR3 bases: TGTGCCAGCAGCCTAGGGACGATATACCCTAATGAAAAACTGTTTTTT.

The chain employs TRBV28 and TRBJ2-2; D could derive from TRBD1 or TRBD2 (5 bases each). V was shortened by 7 bases and J by 3 bases, with 15 bases between the two germline ends. Per germline, CDR1 MDHEN and CDR2 SYDVKM. CDR3 size: 15 residues. The CDR3 loop is CASNLRGVDTGELFF. CDR3 in DNA: TGTGCCAGCAATTTGAGAGGGGTGGACACCGGGGAGCTGTTTTTT.

CDR3 sequence reads: CASSLFSSGGSTDTQYF. The CDR3 nucleotides read TGTGCCAGCAGTTTATTCTCTAGCGGGGGAAGCACAGATACGCAGTATTTT. The chain joins TRBV28 to TRBJ2-3; 10 bases fit TRBD2. The CDR3 is made up of 17 amino acids. V shed 1 base and J 0 bases; nucleotides not matched to a gene: 4. The germline V gene encodes CDR1 MDHEN and CDR2 SYDVKM.

The V gene is TRBV10-3, the J gene TRBJ1-1; TRBD1 might be the D (6 bases). The CDR3 consists of 12 residues. The germline V gene has CDR1 ENHRY and CDR2 SYGVKD. Trimming removed 8 bases at V and 1 base at J, with 8 bases between. The CDR3 spells CAIGRGNTEAFF. DNA for the CDR3: TGTGCCATCGGCAGGGGGAACACTGAAGCTTTCTTT.

This clonotype has a handful of counts. The chain employs TRBV6-5 and TRBJ2-1; 8 positions match TRBD1. Trimming took 5 bases from V and 0 from J; bases not matched to a gene: 6. The CDR3 totals 16 residues. The germline V gene encodes CDR1 MNHEY and CDR2 SVGAGI. The CDR3 protein is CASSPWTGSSYNEQFF. CDR3 DNA: TGTGCCAGCAGTCCCTGGACAGGGAGCTCCTACAATGAGCAGTTCTTC.

The genes are TRBV28 and TRBJ1-4; D gene uncertain. This CDR3 comprises 14 residues. CDR1 is MDHEN, CDR2 SYDVKM, per germline. V dropped 3 bases and J dropped 7 bases, with 12 bases sitting between them. The CDR3 protein is CASSFPGFGEKLFF. In DNA form, the CDR3 reads TGTGCCAGCAGTTTCCCAGGCTTTGGTGAAAAACTGTTTTTT.

This clonotype was counted between two and nine times. This sequence joins TRBV19 and TRBJ2-3; D is possibly TRBD1 (5 bases). The germline V gene has CDR1 LNHDA and CDR2 SQIVND (reference sequence). The CDR3 extends over 17 amino acids. With 2 bases removed from V and 4 bases from J, the gap between germline ends came to 19 bases. CDR3 DNA sequence: TGTGCCAGTAGTATATATTTTGGCAGGGAACAAGCAGATACGCAGTATTTT. Encoded protein: CASSIYFGREQADTQYF.

Regarding this clonotype: A single base separates this from a much larger clone, so it may be a read error. The V and J genes are TRBV24-1 and TRBJ2-1; unclear D gene. Germline loops: CDR1 KGHDR, CDR2 SFDVKD. The CDR3 is 13 amino acids. The CDR3 DNA is TGTGCCACCAGTGATTTCTCCGCCAATGAGCAGTTATTC. This sequence encodes CATSDFSANEQLF.